This record looks at one TCR beta chain sequence and its context. The antigen is undetermined. The data derive from a study of radiotherapy plus CTLA-4 blockade in lung cancer. Overall study context: With 31% of patients having disease control, objective responses were seen in less than 20%. Study-level points and caveats: Among reported predictors of response, early blood T cell clone dynamics with interferon-beta performed best. An expansion of tumor-derived TCR clones occurred in blood after radiotherapy plus ipilimumab.

Germline V gene lookup returns CDR1 LNHDA and CDR2 SQIVND (reference sequence). V lost 4 bases, J lost 8 bases, and 15 bases lay in between. The CDR3 loop spans 14 amino acids. The study gave focal radiation plus ipilimumab CTLA-4 blockade to patients with chemo-refractory metastatic non-small-cell lung cancer. The protocol was immunoSEQ multiplex PCR, while the TCRdb copy is restricted to in-frame clones and leaves out a portion. The sample yields roughly 120,000 clones, 81% seen once. Source: peripheral blood, taken from a patient treated with radiotherapy plus ipilimumab. The TCR sequence derives from a human donor with non-small cell lung cancer that progressed on radiotherapy plus ipilimumab. Some clones in this sample may be carry-over from other donors' samples. V gene TRBV19 combines with J gene TRBJ2-1, with D tentatively TRBD1 (6 bases). The CDR3 DNA reads as TGTGCCAGTAGTACCAGGGACACCGACGATGAGCAGTTCTTC. Protein: CASSTRDTDDEQFF.